The present TCR beta chain was sequenced within a study of shared clonotypes between healthy human individuals. In the study overall: A donor's plate count was three for CD4 naive and three for CD4 memory; CD8 naive had two and CD8 memory one.

The assay ran at deep level. Original analysis: ImmunoSEQ supplied junction-only sequences lacking quality scores, so filtering was different. Produced via immunoSEQ multiplex PCR; TCRdb's table is partial and in-frame only. V and J calls and clone size are those listed in that table; D and trimming were worked out from the DNA. The table includes hundreds of thousands of clones, about 74% detected once. Study results and caveats: Limited genetic and exposure-history diversity came from having few donors.

To note about this clone: Antigen: not known.

This TCR was recovered from a woman aged 25 to 39 in good health. The sequenced material came from memory CD4+ T cells sorted from blood. Documented subset: CD45RA-negative fraction.

CDR3 residues: CASSQSGTTTGGYEQYF. The CDR3 coding sequence is TGCGCCAGCAGCCAGTCCGGGACTACCACCGGCGGGTACGAGCAGTACTTC. The J gene is TRBJ2-5, the V gene TRBV4-1, with 7 nucleotides matching TRBD2. TRBJ2-7 explains the end of the DNA better; the J call may be wrong. The CDR3 loop spans 17 amino acids. Germline V lookup: CDR1 MGHRA, CDR2 YSYEKL.